Listed below are T cell receptor beta chains from one sample, sequenced in a study of T cell repertoires in cytomegalovirus infection. TCRdb ran MiXCR on the reads and lists one entry per CDR3 protein. The sample carries 200,000 or so distinct CDR3 sequences, 25% to 30% recorded once. Sequencing was performed on PBMCs. The source is a human donor in good health (CMV status not recorded). Some clones in this sample may be carry-over from other donors' samples. Each CDR3 is given with its conserved first and last residue. D genes are given only for firm matches. Clone size, where shown, is once, few, many, or a class for clones that have expanded.

d_gene: NA
v_gene: TRBV7-8
j_gene: TRBJ1-5
len: 15
abundance: many
CDR3aa: CASSTGTDLNQPQHF
CDR3nt: TGTGCCAGCAGCACCGGGACGGACCTAAATCAGCCCCAGCATTTT

d_gene: TRBD1
v_gene: TRBV5-4
j_gene: TRBJ2-5
len: 16
abundance: NA
CDR3aa: CASSSRDRAFQETQYF
CDR3nt: TGTGCCAGCAGCTCTAGGGACAGGGCCTTCCAAGAGACCCAGTACTTC

d_gene: NA
v_gene: TRBV29-1
j_gene: TRBJ2-3
len: 14
abundance: few
CDR3aa: CSVENRLSTDTQYF
CDR3nt: TGCAGCGTTGAAAACAGACTTAGCACAGATACGCAGTATTTT

d_gene: TRBD1
v_gene: TRBV6-5
j_gene: TRBJ2-1
len: 15
abundance: NA
CDR3aa: CASRSGQGARVEQFF
CDR3nt: TGTGCCAGCAGATCCGGACAGGGGGCGCGAGTTGAGCAGTTCTTC

d_gene: NA
v_gene: TRBV7-9
j_gene: TRBJ2-5
len: 14
abundance: few
CDR3aa: CASSLRRTQETQYF
CDR3nt: TGTGCCAGCAGCCTACGGAGAACCCAAGAGACCCAGTACTTC

d_gene: NA
v_gene: TRBV7-2
j_gene: TRBJ1-5
len: 16
abundance: NA
CDR3aa: CASSPSGLPPSQPQHF
CDR3nt: TGTGCCAGCAGCCCATCCGGTTTGCCCCCGTCACAGCCCCAGCATTTT

d_gene: NA
v_gene: TRBV7-2
j_gene: TRBJ2-5
len: 14
abundance: few
CDR3aa: CASSLDSGRETQYF
CDR3nt: TGTGCCAGCAGCTTAGATTCTGGACGCGAGACCCAGTACTTC

d_gene: TRBD1
v_gene: TRBV29-1
j_gene: TRBJ1-1
len: 13
abundance: NA
CDR3aa: CSVLGQVNTEAFF
CDR3nt: TGCAGCGTCTTAGGACAGGTGAACACTGAAGCTTTCTTT

d_gene: TRBD1
v_gene: TRBV12-3/TRBV12-4
j_gene: TRBJ1-1
len: 14
abundance: NA
CDR3aa: CASRPLTGITEAFF
CDR3nt: TGTGCCAGCAGGCCCCTGACAGGGATCACTGAAGCTTTCTTT

d_gene: NA
v_gene: TRBV6-4
j_gene: TRBJ2-3
len: 14
abundance: few
CDR3aa: CASSTSGGEDTQYF
CDR3nt: TGTGCCAGCAGTACCAGTGGGGGCGAAGATACGCAGTATTTT

d_gene: TRBD1
v_gene: TRBV6-2/TRBV6-3
j_gene: TRBJ1-4
len: 14
abundance: NA
CDR3aa: CASNTGQSKEKLFF
CDR3nt: TGTGCCAGCAATACGGGACAGTCCAAAGAAAAACTGTTTTTT

d_gene: NA
v_gene: TRBV27
j_gene: TRBJ1-2
len: 11
abundance: NA
CDR3aa: CASSGTYGYTF
CDR3nt: TGTGCCAGCAGCGGGACCTATGGCTACACCTTC

d_gene: NA
v_gene: TRBV10-3
j_gene: TRBJ2-5
len: 13
abundance: few
CDR3aa: CAISDTGRPAQYF
CDR3nt: TGTGCCATCAGTGACACGGGGCGCCCAGCCCAGTACTTC

d_gene: NA
v_gene: TRBV12-3/TRBV12-4
j_gene: TRBJ1-4
len: 14
abundance: NA
CDR3aa: CASNKGQGDEKLFF
CDR3nt: TGTGCCAGCAACAAGGGGCAGGGAGACGAAAAACTGTTTTTT

d_gene: NA
v_gene: TRBV20-1
j_gene: TRBJ2-7
len: 14
abundance: few
CDR3aa: CSASSGSRAGEQYF
CDR3nt: TGCAGTGCTTCCTCTGGATCCAGGGCGGGAGAGCAGTACTTC

d_gene: NA
v_gene: TRBV12-3/TRBV12-4
j_gene: TRBJ1-1
len: 15
abundance: few
CDR3aa: CASSSTPRRDTEAFF
CDR3nt: TGTGCCAGCAGTTCAACACCCAGGAGGGACACTGAAGCTTTCTTT

d_gene: NA
v_gene: TRBV11-2
j_gene: TRBJ2-1
len: 13
abundance: NA
CDR3aa: CASSLVGVNEQFF
CDR3nt: TGTGCCAGCAGCTTAGTGGGAGTTAATGAGCAGTTCTTC

d_gene: NA
v_gene: TRBV30
j_gene: TRBJ2-7
len: 13
abundance: NA
CDR3aa: CAWSVAVSYEQYF
CDR3nt: TGTGCCTGGAGTGTGGCAGTCAGCTACGAGCAGTACTTC

d_gene: TRBD2
v_gene: TRBV2
j_gene: TRBJ2-5
len: 13
abundance: few
CDR3aa: CASSGGGQETQYF
CDR3nt: TGTGCCAGCAGTGGGGGGGGACAAGAGACCCAGTACTTC

d_gene: NA
v_gene: TRBV12-3/TRBV12-4
j_gene: TRBJ1-1
len: 15
abundance: NA
CDR3aa: CASSLRGSRNTVAFF
CDR3nt: TGTGCCAGCAGTTTAAGGGGTTCAAGGAACACTGTAGCTTTCTTT

d_gene: NA
v_gene: TRBV6-6
j_gene: TRBJ2-2
len: 14
abundance: NA
CDR3aa: CASSRWDLHRELFF
CDR3nt: TGTGCCAGCAGCCGATGGGACCTTCACCGGGAGCTGTTTTTT

d_gene: NA
v_gene: TRBV11-2
j_gene: TRBJ2-6
len: 14
abundance: few
CDR3aa: CASTSGLGANVLTF
CDR3nt: TGTGCCAGCACCTCGGGTTTAGGCGCCAACGTCCTGACTTTC

d_gene: NA
v_gene: TRBV7-9
j_gene: TRBJ2-7
len: 14
abundance: NA
CDR3aa: CASSLNEGNREQYF
CDR3nt: TGTGCCAGCAGCTTAAATGAGGGGAACAGGGAGCAGTACTTC

d_gene: NA
v_gene: TRBV12-3/TRBV12-4
j_gene: TRBJ1-5
len: 13
abundance: NA
CDR3aa: CASSPNTQQPQHF
CDR3nt: TGTGCCAGCTCCCCAAACACTCAACAGCCCCAGCATTTT

d_gene: TRBD1
v_gene: TRBV10-2
j_gene: TRBJ1-6
len: 16
abundance: NA
CDR3aa: CASWRRDREFGSPLHF
CDR3nt: TGCGCCAGCTGGAGGCGGGACAGGGAGTTTGGTTCACCCCTCCACTTT

d_gene: NA
v_gene: TRBV6-1
j_gene: TRBJ1-1
len: 13
abundance: NA
CDR3aa: CASSARQDTEAFF
CDR3nt: TGTGCCAGCAGTGCCCGACAGGACACTGAAGCTTTCTTT

d_gene: NA
v_gene: TRBV6-6
j_gene: TRBJ2-5
len: 19
abundance: few
CDR3aa: CASSYPGGGGASSGETQYF
CDR3nt: TGTGCCAGCAGTTACCCCGGAGGGGGCGGGGCCTCCAGTGGGGAGACCCAGTACTTC

d_gene: NA
v_gene: TRBV5-6
j_gene: TRBJ2-1
len: 15
abundance: NA
CDR3aa: CASSSEPGSYNEQFF
CDR3nt: TGTGCCAGCAGCTCCGAACCCGGCTCCTACAATGAGCAGTTCTTC

d_gene: NA
v_gene: TRBV5-1
j_gene: TRBJ2-1
len: 17
abundance: NA
CDR3aa: CASSLRAGISSYNEQFF
CDR3nt: TGCGCCAGCAGCTTGAGGGCAGGGATTAGTTCCTACAATGAGCAGTTCTTC

d_gene: TRBD1
v_gene: TRBV7-8
j_gene: TRBJ2-2
len: 15
abundance: few
CDR3aa: CASSKGQVLTGELFF
CDR3nt: TGTGCCAGCAGTAAAGGACAGGTGCTCACCGGGGAGCTGTTTTTT

d_gene: NA
v_gene: TRBV5-1
j_gene: TRBJ2-7
len: 13
abundance: few
CDR3aa: CASSSDSFYEQYF
CDR3nt: TGCGCCAGCAGCTCGGACAGCTTCTACGAGCAGTACTTC

d_gene: NA
v_gene: TRBV6-5
j_gene: TRBJ2-2
len: 16
abundance: few
CDR3aa: CASSEAQGRDTGELFF
CDR3nt: TGTGCCAGCAGTGAGGCCCAGGGGAGGGACACCGGGGAGCTGTTTTTT

d_gene: NA
v_gene: TRBV7-2
j_gene: TRBJ2-1
len: 15
abundance: NA
CDR3aa: CASSLGGAEPNEQFF
CDR3nt: TGTGCCAGCAGCTTAGGAGGGGCCGAGCCCAATGAGCAGTTCTTC

d_gene: NA
v_gene: TRBV12-3/TRBV12-4
j_gene: TRBJ2-3
len: 14
abundance: few
CDR3aa: CASSGESGTDTQYF
CDR3nt: TGTGCCAGCAGTGGCGAGTCGGGCACAGATACGCAGTATTTT

d_gene: NA
v_gene: TRBV19
j_gene: TRBJ1-3
len: 13
abundance: NA
CDR3aa: CASSIGTENTIYF
CDR3nt: TGTGCCAGTAGTATCGGGACCGAGAACACCATATATTTT

d_gene: NA
v_gene: TRBV7-6
j_gene: TRBJ2-1
len: 13
abundance: NA
CDR3aa: CASSLSGANEQFF
CDR3nt: TGTGCCAGCAGCTTAAGCGGCGCAAATGAGCAGTTCTTC

d_gene: TRBD1
v_gene: TRBV29-1
j_gene: TRBJ1-4
len: 15
abundance: NA
CDR3aa: CSAGGEGQLNEKLFF
CDR3nt: TGCAGCGCTGGAGGGGAGGGACAGCTTAATGAAAAACTGTTTTTT

d_gene: NA
v_gene: TRBV12-3/TRBV12-4
j_gene: TRBJ2-1
len: 12
abundance: many
CDR3aa: CASSIRDNEQFF
CDR3nt: TGTGCCAGCAGCATCAGGGACAATGAGCAGTTCTTC

d_gene: NA
v_gene: TRBV19
j_gene: TRBJ1-1
len: 16
abundance: few
CDR3aa: CASTPRGGELTAEAFF
CDR3nt: TGTGCCAGTACCCCGCGGGGGGGAGAACTCACCGCTGAAGCTTTCTTT

d_gene: NA
v_gene: TRBV20-1
j_gene: TRBJ2-7
len: 13
abundance: few
CDR3aa: CSALDSNSYEQYF
CDR3nt: TGCAGTGCCCTGGACTCTAACTCCTACGAGCAGTACTTC

d_gene: NA
v_gene: TRBV29-1
j_gene: TRBJ1-1
len: 10
abundance: few
CDR3aa: CSVESGAAFF
CDR3nt: TGCAGCGTTGAATCGGGTGCAGCTTTCTTT

d_gene: NA
v_gene: TRBV19
j_gene: TRBJ1-1
len: 15
abundance: NA
CDR3aa: CASSARHRPNTEAFF
CDR3nt: TGTGCCAGTAGTGCACGACACCGCCCGAACACTGAAGCTTTCTTT

d_gene: NA
v_gene: TRBV5-1
j_gene: TRBJ2-1
len: 13
abundance: NA
CDR3aa: CASSLDAYNEQFF
CDR3nt: TGCGCCAGCAGCTTGGACGCGTACAATGAGCAGTTCTTC

d_gene: NA
v_gene: TRBV7-9
j_gene: TRBJ2-7
len: 14
abundance: many
CDR3aa: CASSPPTGINEQYF
CDR3nt: TGTGCCAGCAGCCCCCCAACAGGGATCAACGAGCAGTACTTC

d_gene: NA
v_gene: TRBV6-6
j_gene: TRBJ1-2
len: 16
abundance: NA
CDR3aa: CASSYLSRETQGGYTF
CDR3nt: TGTGCCAGCAGTTACTTATCCCGGGAAACCCAAGGAGGCTACACCTTC

d_gene: NA
v_gene: TRBV7-2
j_gene: TRBJ1-6
len: 15
abundance: many
CDR3aa: CASSLVGGKSSPLHF
CDR3nt: TGTGCCAGCAGCTTAGTCGGAGGGAAGAGTTCACCCCTCCACTTT

d_gene: NA
v_gene: TRBV10-3
j_gene: TRBJ2-5
len: 13
abundance: NA
CDR3aa: CAISPGVEETQYF
CDR3nt: TGTGCCATCTCCCCGGGGGTGGAAGAGACCCAGTACTTC

d_gene: NA
v_gene: TRBV12-3/TRBV12-4
j_gene: TRBJ2-7
len: 12
abundance: many
CDR3aa: CASRPDRNEQYF
CDR3nt: TGTGCCAGCAGACCCGACAGGAACGAGCAGTACTTC

d_gene: TRBD1
v_gene: TRBV3-1
j_gene: TRBJ1-4
len: 17
abundance: few
CDR3aa: CASSPRDRGRANEKLFF
CDR3nt: TGTGCCAGCAGCCCCAGGGACAGGGGGCGGGCTAATGAAAAACTGTTTTTT

d_gene: NA
v_gene: TRBV7-9
j_gene: TRBJ1-1
len: 12
abundance: NA
CDR3aa: CASSLSDSLPFF
CDR3nt: TGTGCCAGCAGCTTATCGGACAGTCTGCCTTTCTTT

d_gene: TRBD1
v_gene: TRBV7-7
j_gene: TRBJ2-3
len: 15
abundance: NA
CDR3aa: CASSFGTGSTDTQYF
CDR3nt: TGTGCTAGCAGCTTCGGGACAGGGTCCACAGATACGCAGTATTTT

d_gene: NA
v_gene: TRBV6-2/TRBV6-3
j_gene: TRBJ1-1
len: 12
abundance: NA
CDR3aa: CASSSIGTGAFF
CDR3nt: TGTGCCAGCAGCTCCATCGGGACCGGAGCTTTCTTT

d_gene: NA
v_gene: TRBV12-3/TRBV12-4
j_gene: TRBJ1-5
len: 14
abundance: few
CDR3aa: CASSLSGRAQPQHF
CDR3nt: TGTGCCAGCAGTTTGAGTGGCAGGGCTCAGCCCCAGCATTTT

d_gene: NA
v_gene: TRBV2
j_gene: TRBJ2-7
len: 13
abundance: NA
CDR3aa: CASSVTPPGEQYF
CDR3nt: TGTGCCAGCAGTGTCACACCCCCGGGCGAGCAGTACTTC

d_gene: NA
v_gene: TRBV10-2
j_gene: TRBJ2-7
len: 16
abundance: few
CDR3aa: CASSEGPGRRVYEQYF
CDR3nt: TGCGCCAGCAGTGAGGGTCCGGGGCGTCGGGTCTACGAGCAGTACTTC

d_gene: TRBD1
v_gene: TRBV7-4
j_gene: TRBJ1-1
len: 13
abundance: few
CDR3aa: CASSLKGDSVAFF
CDR3nt: TGTGCCAGCAGCTTAAAAGGGGACAGTGTCGCTTTCTTT

d_gene: NA
v_gene: TRBV14
j_gene: TRBJ2-1
len: 14
abundance: NA
CDR3aa: CASSKVRGPGGEFF
CDR3nt: TGTGCCAGCAGCAAGGTCCGGGGTCCCGGAGGGGAGTTCTTC

d_gene: TRBD1
v_gene: TRBV6-1
j_gene: TRBJ2-3
len: 15
abundance: few
CDR3aa: CASSPDRGSTDTQYF
CDR3nt: TGTGCCAGCAGCCCCGACAGGGGGAGCACAGATACGCAGTATTTT

d_gene: NA
v_gene: TRBV23-1
j_gene: TRBJ1-4
len: 15
abundance: NA
CDR3aa: CASSQSTDKDEKLFF
CDR3nt: TGCGCCAGCAGTCAATCAACGGACAAAGATGAAAAACTGTTTTTT